These 13 T cell receptor beta chains were all obtained from the same sample, sequenced in a study of identical twins. Each CDR3 protein is one row after TCRdb ran MiXCR on the 5' RACE reads. The data contain fewer than 900,000 distinct CDR3 sequences, 21% of them seen just once; the ten biggest clones take up roughly 4%. These same data were also listed under a study on T cells expressing NK-cell markers.

The sample consisted of PBMCs. Source of these receptors: a woman aged 18-29 years in good health.

This clonotype came up a few times. The chain recombines TRBV7-2 with TRBJ2-1; D perhaps matches TRBD2 (5 bases). The CDR3 runs to 13 residues. Germline V gene lookup returns CDR1 SGHTA and CDR2 FQGNSA. Trimming took 1 base from V and 9 from J, leaving 10 bases between them. CDR3 bases: TGTGCCAGCAGCTTAGTTGGGGAGACTGAGCAGTTCTTC. It specifies CASSLVGETEQFF.

The V and J genes are TRBV7-8 and TRBJ1-1, with 10 bases identical to TRBD1. The ends lost 5 bases at V and 5 bases at J; junction bases unmatched: 5. CDR1 is SGHVS and CDR2 is FQNEAQ in the germline V gene. The CDR3 has 14 amino acids. The CDR3 reads CASSQMGQGTEAFF. In DNA form, the CDR3 reads TGTGCCAGCAGCCAAATGGGACAGGGGACTGAAGCTTTCTTT.

This clonotype has more than one count but fewer than ten. This chain links TRBV20-1 with TRBJ2-4; D is possibly TRBD2 (5 bases). Germline assignment: CDR1 DFQATT and CDR2 SNEGSKA (reference sequence). Trimming stripped 1 base from V and 5 bases from J, with 12 bases between. The CDR3 is made up of 14 amino acids. The CDR3 reads CSARVRGKENIQYF. The DNA of the CDR3 is TGCAGTGCTAGAGTCCGGGGTAAAGAAAACATTCAGTACTTC.

This clonotype has just a few counts. V gene TRBV6-2 or TRBV6-3 combines with J gene TRBJ1-1, with D tentatively TRBD1 (5 bases). CDR1 MNHEY and CDR2 SVGEGT come from the germline V gene. The CDR3 has 17 residues. V dropped 2 bases and J dropped 5 bases, with 21 bases sitting between them. The CDR3, as DNA: TGTGCCAGCAGTTACCATATGGGATCTTATAAGGGGACTGAAGCTTTCTTT. Its translation is CASSYHMGSYKGTEAFF.

This clonotype was seen more than once but under ten times. The chain recombines TRBV4-2 with TRBJ1-5; no firm D call. This CDR3 is built from 15 residues. Germline CDR1 reads LGHNA; CDR2 reads YNFKEQ. Trimming removed 1 base at V and 4 bases at J, with 11 bases between. The CDR3 DNA follows: TGTGCCAGCAGCCAAGGGGAGGTCGGAAATCAGCCCCAGCATTTT. This encodes CASSQGEVGNQPQHF.

The DNA of the CDR3 is TGTGCCATCGGACGCGGGGACAGGGCATGGGGTAATTCACCCCTCCACTTT. It is translated as CAIGRGDRAWGNSPLHF. The chain employs TRBV5-3 and TRBJ1-6; 9 bases agree with TRBD1. TRBV5-3 is an open reading frame, and its role is uncertain. This CDR3 region has 17 residues. The trim removed 9 bases at V and 6 bases at J, leaving 16 bases unmatched.

V and J are TRBV20-1 and TRBJ1-1; 10 positions agree with TRBD1. Trimming cost V 6 bases and J 6 bases; bases outside gene matches: 7. The CDR3 spans 13 residues. Germline lookup yields CDR1 DFQATT and CDR2 SNEGSKA (reference sequence). The CDR3 DNA is TGCAGTGCCCTCCGGGACAGGGGTGCTGAAGCTTTCTTT. Translating gives CSALRDRGAEAFF.

The chain has TRBV3-1 and TRBJ2-3, with 8 positions matching TRBD2. The CDR3 is 16 residues long. Losses at the gene ends were 2 bases for V and 5 bases for J; bases not matched to a gene: 9. CDR1 is LGHDT and CDR2 is YNNKEL in the germline V gene (reference sequence). CDR3: CASSQYGGGVKDTQYF. For the CDR3, the DNA is TGTGCCAGCAGCCAATACGGGGGGGGCGTCAAAGATACGCAGTATTTT.

This clonotype was recorded a few times. The chain couples TRBV7-2 to TRBJ2-7; no firm D call. Germline V gene sequence: CDR1 SGHTA, CDR2 FQGNSA. The CDR3 covers 15 residues. Trimming shortened V by 5 bases and J by 0 bases, and 14 bases separated the two germline ends. The DNA for the CDR3 is TGTGCCAGCAGCGCCGAAAAATTGAGCTCCTACGAGCAGTACTTC. Translating gives CASSAEKLSSYEQYF.

V is TRBV20-1 and J is TRBJ2-7; D remains ambiguous. Germline values: CDR1 DFQATT, CDR2 SNEGSKA (reference sequence). V lost 3 bases, J lost 4 bases, and 13 bases lay in between. CDR3 length equals 13 residues. The CDR3 sequence: CSASLGKGYEQYF. The CDR3 DNA reads TGCAGTGCTAGCTTGGGGAAAGGTTACGAGCAGTACTTC.

This clonotype turned up a few times. V usage is TRBV24-1 and J usage is TRBJ2-1; D may match TRBD1 or TRBD2 (5 bases each). This CDR3 is 14 amino acids long. Trimming removed 3 bases from V and 8 bases from J, with 13 bases in between. The V gene's germline CDR1 is KGHDR and CDR2 SFDVKD. The CDR3: CATSDRGSLYEQFF. In DNA, the CDR3 is TGTGCCACCAGTGATCGGGGCAGTTTGTATGAGCAGTTCTTC.

This clonotype came up many times. This rearrangement joins TRBV10-3 to TRBJ2-1; 9 bases align to TRBD1. J lost 3 bases, V lost 4 bases, and 7 bases had no gene match. Germline V gene lookup returns CDR1 ENHRY and CDR2 SYGVKD. The CDR3 covers 16 residues. CDR3 residues: CAISGNRDRDYNEQFF. In DNA, the CDR3 is TGTGCCATCAGTGGTAACCGGGACAGGGACTACAATGAGCAGTTCTTC.

A few counts support this clonotype. The V and J genes are TRBV12-3 or TRBV12-4 and TRBJ2-7; D tentatively reads TRBD1 or TRBD2 (5 bases each). V was trimmed by 10 bases and J by 9 bases, leaving 28 bases between them. The CDR3 has 15 amino acids. The CDR3 region is CANPTGPRRMGRQYF. The CDR3 DNA reads TGTGCCAACCCAACGGGACCGAGGCGAATGGGCAGGCAGTACTTC.